This section outlines one TCR beta chain sequence together with its context. V was clipped by 7 bases and J by 0 bases, with 4 bases between them. CDR3 size: 11 residues. Germline values: CDR1 SQVTM, CDR2 ANQGSEA. Some clones are missing from TCRdb's copy, which holds only in-frame ones; the method was immunoSEQ multiplex PCR. The data show under 550,000 clones, around 89% seen once. Specified treatment: some 20 received Ad26.COV2.S at low or high dose, single or two shots; about five received placebo; per-sample allocation not given. Following the first vaccine or placebo injection, samples were taken on day 63. This entry is derived from a study of Ad26.COV2.S vaccination and SARS-CoV-2 variants.

Source: peripheral blood, taken in a trial of Ad26.COV2.S vaccine versus placebo. The V call is TRBV29-1, the J call TRBJ1-3; D is undetermined. This sequence was found in a person between 18 and 65 years old who received the Ad26.COV2.S COVID-19 vaccine or a placebo. The CDR3 is CSADSGNTIYF. CDR3 sequence (DNA): TGCAGCGCCGACTCTGGAAACACCATATATTTT.